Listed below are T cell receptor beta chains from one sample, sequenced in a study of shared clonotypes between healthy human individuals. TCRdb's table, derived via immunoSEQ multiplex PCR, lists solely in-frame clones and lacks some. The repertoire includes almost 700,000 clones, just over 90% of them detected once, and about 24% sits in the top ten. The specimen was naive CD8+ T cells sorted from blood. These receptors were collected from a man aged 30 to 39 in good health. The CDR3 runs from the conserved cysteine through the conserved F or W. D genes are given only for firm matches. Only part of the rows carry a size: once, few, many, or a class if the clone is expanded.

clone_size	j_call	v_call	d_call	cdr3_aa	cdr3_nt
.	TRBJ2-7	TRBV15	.	CATSRGRGIEQYF	TGTGCCACCAGCAGAGGACGTGGGATCGAGCAGTACTTC
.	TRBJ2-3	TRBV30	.	CAWNIQGPGTDTQYF	TGTGCCTGGAATATTCAGGGGCCGGGCACAGATACGCAGTATTTT
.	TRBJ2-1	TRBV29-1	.	CSVEVGGTYNEQFF	TGCAGCGTTGAAGTCGGCGGAACCTACAATGAGCAGTTCTTC
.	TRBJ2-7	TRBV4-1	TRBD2	CASSQVPSGTYEQYF	TGCGCCAGCAGCCAAGTTCCTAGCGGGACCTACGAGCAGTACTTC
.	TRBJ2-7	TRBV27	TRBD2	CASSFGAGPYEQYF	TGTGCCAGCAGTTTTGGAGCGGGACCCTACGAGCAGTACTTC
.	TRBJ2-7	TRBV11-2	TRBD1	CASSSDRGLAYEQYF	TGTGCCAGCAGCTCGGACAGGGGATTAGCCTACGAGCAGTACTTC
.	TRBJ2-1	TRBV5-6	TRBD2	CASSSETGSGRGIEQFF	TGTGCCAGCAGCTCCGAAACTGGTAGCGGGAGGGGTATTGAGCAGTTCTTC
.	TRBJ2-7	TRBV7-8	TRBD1	CASSLTDRGDYEQYF	TGTGCCAGCAGCCTAACGGACAGGGGAGACTACGAGCAGTACTTC
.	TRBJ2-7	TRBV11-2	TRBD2	CASSLTSGSERDYEQYF	TGTGCCAGCAGCTTAACTAGCGGGAGCGAGAGGGACTACGAGCAGTACTTC
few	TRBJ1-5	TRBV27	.	CASSVQGGGDQPQHF	TGTGCCAGCAGCGTACAGGGAGGAGGGGATCAGCCCCAGCATTTT
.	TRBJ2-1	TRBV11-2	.	CASSSGGPRGYNEQFF	TGTGCCAGCAGCTCTGGAGGGCCCAGGGGCTACAATGAGCAGTTCTTC
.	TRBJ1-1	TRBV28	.	CASSFWQINTEAFF	TGTGCCAGCAGTTTCTGGCAGATAAACACTGAAGCTTTCTTT
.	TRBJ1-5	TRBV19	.	CASSIDKTHNQPQHF	TGTGCCAGTAGTATAGACAAAACCCACAATCAGCCCCAGCATTTT
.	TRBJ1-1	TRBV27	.	CASSLVEYTEAFF	TGTGCCAGCAGTTTGGTGGAATACACTGAAGCTTTCTTT
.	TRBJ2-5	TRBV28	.	CASSPLGLEETQYF	TGTGCCAGCAGTCCCCTCGGGTTGGAAGAGACCCAGTACTTC
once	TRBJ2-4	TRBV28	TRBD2	CASSQGGKNIQYF	TGTGCCAGCAGTCAGGGAGGGAAAAACATTCAGTACTTC
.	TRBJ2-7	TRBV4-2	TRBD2	CASSENIAGVSDEQYF	TGTGCCAGCAGCGAAAACATAGCGGGAGTTTCGGACGAGCAGTACTTC
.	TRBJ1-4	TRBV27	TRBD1	CASSWTGGREKLFF	TGTGCCAGCAGTTGGACAGGGGGCAGGGAAAAACTGTTTTTT
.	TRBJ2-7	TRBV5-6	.	CASSVGPNYEQYF	TGTGCCAGCAGCGTGGGACCGAACTACGAGCAGTACTTC
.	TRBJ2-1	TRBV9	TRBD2	CASSQKRDVSYNEQFF	TGTGCCAGCAGCCAGAAGCGGGACGTATCCTACAATGAGCAGTTCTTC
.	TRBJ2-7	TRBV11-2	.	CASSFLPYGYEQYF	TGTGCCAGCAGCTTCTTACCCTACGGCTACGAGCAGTACTTC
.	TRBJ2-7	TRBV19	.	CASSTPYSGEGLCEQYF	TGTGCCAGTAGTACCCCTTATAGTGGCGAGGGATTGTGCGAGCAGTACTTC
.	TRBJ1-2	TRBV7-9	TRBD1	CASSGPGQAKSNYGYTF	TGTGCCAGCAGCGGACCGGGACAGGCTAAAAGTAACTATGGCTACACCTTC
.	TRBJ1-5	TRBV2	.	CASSDGGALNQPQHF	TGTGCCAGCAGTGATGGGGGGGCTCTCAATCAGCCCCAGCATTTT
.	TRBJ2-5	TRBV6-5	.	CASSTWQGQETQYF	TGTGCCAGCAGCACTTGGCAAGGCCAAGAGACCCAGTACTTC
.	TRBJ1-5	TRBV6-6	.	CASSYSVEAGNQPQHF	TGTGCCAGCAGTTACTCAGTCGAAGCTGGCAATCAGCCCCAGCATTTT
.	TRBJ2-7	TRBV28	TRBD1	CASSHDRGPYEQYF	TGTGCCAGCAGTCACGACAGGGGACCCTACGAGCAGTACTTC
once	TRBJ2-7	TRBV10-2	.	CASSESGGAEYF	TGCGCCAGCAGTGAGTCGGGCGGAGCGGAGTACTTC
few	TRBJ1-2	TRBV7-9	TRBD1	CASSPRGGGGGYGYTF	TGTGCCAGCAGCCCTAGAGGGGGAGGGGGCGGCTATGGCTACACCTTC
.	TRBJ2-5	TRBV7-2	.	CASSLHSQLSETQYF	TGTGCCAGCAGCTTACACTCCCAATTGAGTGAGACCCAGTACTTC
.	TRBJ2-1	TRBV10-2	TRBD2	CASLGLAGSNEQFF	TGCGCCAGCCTCGGGCTAGCGGGTAGCAATGAGCAGTTCTTC
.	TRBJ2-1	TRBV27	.	CASSLDLDSYNEQFF	TGTGCCAGCAGTTTAGACTTAGACTCCTACAATGAGCAGTTCTTC
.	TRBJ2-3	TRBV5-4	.	CASSRGTGTDTQYF	TGTGCCAGCAGCCGGGGGACAGGCACAGATACGCAGTATTTT
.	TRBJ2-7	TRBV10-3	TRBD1	CAISEWGTDHPKCEQYF	TGTGCCATCAGTGAGTGGGGGACAGACCACCCAAAATGCGAGCAGTACTTC
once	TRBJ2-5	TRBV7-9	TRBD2	CASSTLAGGPQETQYF	TGTGCCAGCAGCACTTTAGCGGGAGGTCCTCAAGAGACCCAGTACTTC
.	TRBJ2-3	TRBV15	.	CATSRGQEADTQYF	TGTGCCACCAGCAGAGGCCAGGAGGCAGATACGCAGTATTTT
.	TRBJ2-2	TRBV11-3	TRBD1	CASSQDRGGTGELFF	TGTGCCAGCAGCCAAGACAGGGGTGGAACCGGGGAGCTGTTTTTT
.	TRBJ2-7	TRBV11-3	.	CASSSRDNLVEQYF	TGTGCCAGCAGCTCCAGGGATAATCTGGTCGAGCAGTACTTC
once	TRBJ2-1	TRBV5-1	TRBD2	CASSPIAGEGNEQFF	TGCGCCAGCAGCCCCATAGCGGGAGAAGGTAATGAGCAGTTCTTC
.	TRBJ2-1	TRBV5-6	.	CASSFSGLPYNEQFF	TGTGCCAGCAGCTTTTCCGGGCTCCCCTACAATGAGCAGTTCTTC
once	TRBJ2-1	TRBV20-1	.	CSVSDNEQFF	TGCAGTGTTTCCGACAATGAGCAGTTCTTC
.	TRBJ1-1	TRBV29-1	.	CSVAMTGGDTEAFF	TGCAGCGTAGCAATGACAGGAGGGGACACTGAAGCTTTCTTT
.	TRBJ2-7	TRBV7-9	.	CASSLPQGSSYEQYF	TGTGCCAGCAGCTTACCTCAGGGAAGCTCCTACGAGCAGTACTTC
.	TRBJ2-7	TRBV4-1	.	CASSQEPGNSFYEQYF	TGCGCCAGCAGCCAAGAGCCAGGGAATTCTTTTTACGAGCAGTACTTC
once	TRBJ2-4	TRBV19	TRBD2	CASSHILAGLAKNIQYF	TGTGCCAGTAGTCATATTCTAGCGGGGCTAGCCAAAAACATTCAGTACTTC
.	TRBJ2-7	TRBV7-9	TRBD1	CASSTPTGAYEQYF	TGTGCCAGCAGCACCCCGACAGGGGCCTACGAGCAGTACTTC
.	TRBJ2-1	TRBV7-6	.	CASSLGSESEQFF	TGTGCCAGCAGCTTAGGTTCCGAGAGTGAGCAGTTCTTC
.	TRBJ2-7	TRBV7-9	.	CASSLAGSEQYF	TGTGCCAGCAGCTTAGCGGGGAGTGAGCAGTACTTC
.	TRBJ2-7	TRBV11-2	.	CASSLAAERYEQYF	TGTGCCAGCAGCTTAGCAGCGGAACGGTACGAGCAGTACTTC